Below are 16 T cell receptor beta chains sequenced from a single sample in a study of prognosis after radiotherapy for stage I lung cancer. Two-round multiplex PCR on genomic DNA was the method by which TCR beta CDR3 was amplified. First-round PCR used primers specific to each TRBV and TRBJ gene. TCRdb re-called the multiplex PCR reads with MiXCR, one entry per CDR3 protein. The sample has 20,000 to 30,000 distinct CDR3 sequences; about 32% are singletons. Sequences were derived from PBMCs, sampled before or after stereotactic body radiation therapy (not recorded which). The source of these receptors is a donor older than 45 with non-small cell lung cancer.

This clonotype was counted many times. The genes are TRBV2 and TRBJ1-2; D perhaps matches TRBD1 (6 bases). This CDR3 has 16 amino acids. The V and J ends lost 2 bases and 4 bases respectively, with 17 bases between them. Germline V gene sequence: CDR1 SNHLY, CDR2 FYNNEI. The CDR3 bases are TGTGCCAGCAGTGAAATCCGGCAGGGGCGAGGCTATGGCTACACCTTC. It yields the protein CASSEIRQGRGYGYTF. Full variable domain (missing parts from reference TRBV2 and TRBJ1-2): EPEVTQTPSHQVTQMGQEVILRCVPISNHLYFYWYRQILGQKVEFLVSFYNNEISEKSEIFDDQFSVERPDGSNFTLKIRSTKLEDSAMYFCASSEIRQGRGYGYTFGSGTRLTVV.

For this clonotype: Relative to the germline gene, one junction end is altered; a read error may explain this. This sequence joins TRBV28 and TRBJ2-2, with D hard to call. The CDR3 is made up of 15 amino acids. The germline gives CDR1 MDHEN, CDR2 SYDVKM. CDR3 in DNA: TGTGCCAGCAGCCGCTATGTAACGAACACCTGGGAGCTGTTTTTT. Protein sequence: CASSRYVTNTWELFF.

A note on this clonotype: The likely explanation is a read error, given a far larger clone one base away. The chain links TRBV6-4 to TRBJ1-6; 7 bases agree with TRBD1. This CDR3 has 16 amino acids. Germline V gives CDR1 MRHNA, CDR2 SNTAGT. V shed 7 bases, J shed 5 bases, and the junction held 11 bases outside the gene matches. CDR3 region: CASIEGPQGDNSPLHF. CDR3 DNA sequence: TGTGCCAGCATTGAGGGTCCGCAGGGGGATAATTCACCCCTCCACTTT.

This clonotype showed up many times. The chain uses TRBV20-1 and TRBJ2-7; D gene ambiguous. There are 15 residues in the CDR3. Trimming left V 0 bases short and J 7 bases short, with 19 bases between. From germline, CDR1 is DFQATT and CDR2 SNEGSKA (reference sequence). CDR3 region: CSARDPGYPLREQYF. CDR3 DNA: TGCAGTGCTAGAGATCCTGGCTATCCCCTACGAGAGCAGTACTTC.

This clonotype was found many times. V is TRBV28 and J is TRBJ1-2; D is perhaps TRBD1 (5 bases). Germline V gene sequence: CDR1 MDHEN, CDR2 SYDVKM. CDR3 length equals 13 residues. V dropped 10 bases and J dropped 4 bases, with 16 bases sitting between them. The CDR3: CATGWGDGYGYTF. For the CDR3, the DNA is TGTGCCACCGGGTGGGGGGACGGCTATGGCTACACCTTC.

This clonotype has at least ten counts. The chain links TRBV12-3 or TRBV12-4 to TRBJ2-5; 7 bases fit TRBD2. Unmatched junction bases numbered 3, after V lost 3 bases and J lost 2 bases. This CDR3 is built from 14 residues. The CDR3 bases are TGTGCCAGCAGTTTCCAGCGGGGACAAGAGACCCAGTACTTC. Amino acid sequence: CASSFQRGQETQYF.

This clonotype occurred many times. The chain combines TRBV5-1 with TRBJ2-3; D is unclear. Germline V lookup: CDR1 SGHRS, CDR2 YFSETQ. V was cut by 0 bases and J by 4 bases, with 12 bases left in between. The CDR3 extends over 15 amino acids. As DNA, the CDR3 is TGCGCCAGCAGCTTGGAGGGCCTAAAACCAGATACGCAGTATTTT. Translating gives CASSLEGLKPDTQYF.

Concerning this clonotype: A much larger clone differs from this one at a single base, so this may be a read error. V and J are TRBV19 and TRBJ2-6; TRBD1 or TRBD2 may be the D gene (5 bases each). This CDR3 spans 16 amino acids. Germline values: CDR1 LNHDA, CDR2 SQIVND (reference sequence). The CDR3 is CASSIDRGSGANFLTF. Written as DNA, the CDR3 is TGTGCCAGTAGTATAGATCGGGGCTCTGGGGCCAACTTCCTGACTTTC.

Of note for this clonotype: A far larger clone is one base from this, pointing to a likely read error. The J gene is TRBJ1-1, the V gene TRBV6-4; 8 bases are shared with TRBD1. The germline V gene has CDR1 MRHNA and CDR2 SNTAGT. The CDR3 has 12 amino acids. J lost 5 bases, V lost 7 bases, and 3 bases had no gene match. The CDR3 nucleotides read TGTGCCAGCATTAACAGGGGGACTGAAGCTTTCTTT. Its translation is CASINRGTEAFF.

There are many counts of this clonotype. This chain links TRBV20-1 with TRBJ1-2; D unresolved. Germline lookup yields CDR1 DFQATT and CDR2 SNEGSKA (reference sequence). V lost 4 bases and J lost 4, with 4 bases in between. This CDR3 is built from 10 residues. The CDR3 DNA sequence: TGCAGTGCTATTAGCTATGGCTACACCTTC. Translating it yields CSAISYGYTF.

CDR3 loop: CATSELGRGPNTGELFF. In DNA, the CDR3 is TGTGCCACCAGTGAGTTAGGGAGAGGGCCTAACACCGGGGAGCTGTTTTTT. This chain joins TRBV24-1 and TRBJ2-2; perhaps TRBD2 as D (5 bases). Germline values: CDR1 KGHDR, CDR2 SFDVKD. CDR3 length equals 17 residues. With 4 bases removed from V and 2 bases from J, the gap between germline ends came to 16 bases.

This chain connects TRBV25-1 to TRBJ2-7; D gene uncertain. The CDR3 sequence is 14 residues long. The V gene's germline CDR1 is MGHDK and CDR2 SYGVNS. V lost 1 base, J lost 10 bases, and 17 bases lay in between. The CDR3: CASSESGRSCDQYF. The CDR3 DNA reads as TGTGCCAGCAGTGAATCCGGCAGGTCCTGCGATCAGTACTTC.

This rearrangement joins TRBV19 to TRBJ2-3, with 11 bases fitting TRBD2. V gave up 6 bases and J gave up 3 bases; unmatched junction bases: 5. The CDR3 loop spans 15 amino acids. Germline assignment: CDR1 LNHDA and CDR2 SQIVND (reference sequence). CDR3 coding DNA: TGTGCCAGTAGCCCCGGGACTAGCGGTACAGATACGCAGTATTTT. Its protein product is CASSPGTSGTDTQYF.

This clonotype was recorded a few times. Since a much larger clone is just one base distant, this may be a read error. The chain employs TRBV6-1 and TRBJ2-3, with D possibly TRBD1 on 6 matching bases. In germline, CDR1 is MNHNS, CDR2 SASEGT. The CDR3 consists of 14 residues. The CDR3 loop reads CAGSSNYRVDTQYF. In nucleotides, the CDR3 is TGTGCCGGCAGCTCTAATTACAGGGTAGATACGCAGTATTTT.

Notes on this clonotype: A read error is possible here, since a much larger clone lies one base away. This chain links TRBV19 with TRBJ1-1; 11 bases line up with TRBD1. The CDR3 covers 15 residues. The germline gives CDR1 LNHDA, CDR2 SQIVND (reference sequence). CDR3 loop: CSSSTRDRGGTEAFF. CDR3 bases: TGTTCCAGTAGTACCCGGGACAGGGGGGGCACTGAAGCTTTCTTT.

Turning to this clonotype: At one boundary the junction diverges from the germline segment, which might be a read error. This sequence joins TRBV6-2 or TRBV6-3 and TRBJ2-5, with D unresolved. This CDR3 is built from 14 residues. Germline V gene data show CDR1 as MNHEY and CDR2 as SVGEGT. As DNA, the CDR3 is TGTGCCAGCAGTTCGGGTGGGGTCCAAGAGATCCAGTACTTC. Its translation is CASSSGGVQEIQYF.